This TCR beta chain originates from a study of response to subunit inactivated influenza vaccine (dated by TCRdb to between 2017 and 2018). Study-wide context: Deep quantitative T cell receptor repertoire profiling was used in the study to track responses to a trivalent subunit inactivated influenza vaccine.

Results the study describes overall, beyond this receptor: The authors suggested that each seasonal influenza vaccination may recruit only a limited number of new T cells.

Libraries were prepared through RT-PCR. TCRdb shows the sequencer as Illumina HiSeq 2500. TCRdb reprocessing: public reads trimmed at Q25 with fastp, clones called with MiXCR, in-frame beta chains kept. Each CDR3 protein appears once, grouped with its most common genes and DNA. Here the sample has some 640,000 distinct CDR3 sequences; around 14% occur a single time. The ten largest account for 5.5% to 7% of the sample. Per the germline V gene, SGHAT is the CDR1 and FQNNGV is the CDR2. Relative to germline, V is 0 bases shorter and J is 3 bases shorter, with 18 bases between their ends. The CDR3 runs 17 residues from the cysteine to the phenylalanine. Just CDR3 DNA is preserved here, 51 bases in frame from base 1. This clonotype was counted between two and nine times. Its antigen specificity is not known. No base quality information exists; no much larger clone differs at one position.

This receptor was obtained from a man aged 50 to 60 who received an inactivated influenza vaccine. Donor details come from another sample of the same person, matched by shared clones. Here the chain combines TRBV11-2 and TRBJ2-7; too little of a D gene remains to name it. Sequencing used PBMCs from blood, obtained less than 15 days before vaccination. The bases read TGTGCCAGCAGCTTAGAGATGGGCAGTAAAGTTTACTACGAGCAGTACTTC. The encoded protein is CASSLEMGSKVYYEQYF.